This entry lists 32 T cell receptor beta chains sequenced from one sample in a study of T cell clonality in common variable immunodeficiency. Profiling relied on immunoSEQ multiplex PCR, and the TCRdb table lists in-frame clones only, not all of them. The counts give around 32,000 clones, none of them seen only once; 4% to 5% is held by the top ten. The sample taken for sequencing was peripheral blood mononuclear cells. Receptors originate from a person aged 18 to 70 in good health.

This clone has a count of ten or more. Sequencing ends 3 residues short of the CDR3 end; the germline J gene provides the rest. This sequence joins TRBV5-6 and TRBJ2-1; D gene uncertain. The ends were cut back, 4 bases at V and 7 bases at J, with 12 bases in the middle. Per the germline V gene, CDR1 is SGHDT and CDR2 is YYEEEE. The CDR3 length is 13 residues. The covered CDR3 bases are TGTGCCAGCAGCGGCCCTAGTCAGAATGAG. Translating it yields CASSGPSQNE. The complete CDR3 reads CASSGPSQNEQFF.

This clone came up many times. The read halts 3 residues ahead of the CDR3 end, with the missing end drawn from the germline J gene. This chain joins TRBV29-1 and TRBJ2-3; 7 positions agree with TRBD1. The germline CDR1 and CDR2 sequences are SQVTM and ANQGSEA. V lost 3 bases, J lost 1 base, and 4 bases stayed unmatched. CDR3 length: 14 residues. The covered CDR3 bases are TGCAGCGTTGAGAAGGGGGCTGGCACAGATACG. It specifies CSVEKGAGTDT. The full CDR3 sequence reads CSVEKGAGTDTQYF.

This clone occurred many times. The missing CDR3 end, 3 residues past where the read stops, is filled in from the germline J gene. V gene TRBV6-1 combines with J gene TRBJ2-3, with D possibly being TRBD2 (6 bases). V lost 2 bases to trimming and J lost 4 bases, with 13 bases between them. The CDR3 covers 15 residues. Germline V gives CDR1 MNHNS, CDR2 SASEGT. The DNA read from the CDR3 is TGTGCCAGCAGTGAAAACGGAGTAGCGGCAGATACG. Protein sequence: CASSENGVAADT. The whole CDR3 is CASSENGVAADTQYF.

As concerns this clone: The sequence runs out 3 residues before the end of the CDR3; the remainder is reconstructed from the germline J gene. The chain joins TRBV30 to TRBJ2-2, with D possibly matching TRBD1 (6 bases). The CDR3 is made up of 12 amino acids. Germline loops: CDR1 GTSNPN, CDR2 SVGIG (reference sequence). The sequenced part of the CDR3 DNA is TGTGCCTGGATGAGGGGGAATTCACCG. Residues: CAWMRGNSP. In full, the CDR3 reads CAWMRGNSPLFF.

This clone has at least ten counts. The read ends 3 residues early relative to the CDR3; the germline J gene fills the gap. V gene TRBV30 combines with J gene TRBJ1-1; D call uncertain. The germline V gene has CDR1 GTSNPN and CDR2 SVGIG (reference sequence). Trimming pared 0 bases from V and 3 bases from J, leaving 20 bases between. The CDR3 is 17 residues long. CDR3 sequence: CAWSVARPGGLDTEAFF. Partial CDR3 DNA: TGTGCCTGGAGTGTAGCCCGTCCTGGCGGTTTGGACACTGAA.

This clone was detected ten times or more. Coverage ceases 3 residues before the CDR3 finishes, and the germline J gene fills in the end. V is TRBV5-6 and J is TRBJ2-1; 10 nucleotides align to TRBD1. V dropped 4 bases and J dropped 4; count of bases not matched to a gene: 5. Germline CDR1 is SGHDT and CDR2 is YYEEEE. The CDR3 runs 15 residues. The sequenced CDR3 bases are TGTGCCAGCAGCAACCGGGACAGGGGTTACAATGAG. Translated: CASSNRDRGYNE. The whole CDR3 is CASSNRDRGYNEQFF.

This clone has a count of ten or more. From the germline J gene comes the end of the CDR3, since the read stops 3 residues before it. The V gene is TRBV5-1, the J gene TRBJ2-1, with unresolved D. V lost 0 bases to trimming and J lost 9 bases, with 4 bases between them. Germline V lookup: CDR1 SGHRS, CDR2 YFSETQ. This CDR3 is 11 amino acids long. This CDR3 reads CASSLDGEQFF. CDR3 bases read: TGCGCCAGCAGCTTGGACGGTGAG.

This clone was counted ten times or more. The read comes to an end 3 residues before the CDR3 does, leaving the germline J gene to fill in the end. V and J are TRBV29-1 and TRBJ2-7; 8 bases line up with TRBD2. V was clipped by 6 bases and J by 1 base; unmatched bases: 8. Germline CDR1 SQVTM, CDR2 ANQGSEA. The CDR3 runs 14 residues. CDR3 bases read: TGCAGCGTATCGGGACTAGATATGTCCTACGAG. It specifies CSVSGLDMSYE. The complete CDR3 reads CSVSGLDMSYEQYF.

This clone was detected ten times or more. The read ends 3 residues before the CDR3 terminus; that terminus is restored from the germline J gene. The chain recombines TRBV20-1 with TRBJ2-2; 11 bases agree with TRBD1. CDR3 size: 16 residues. Germline-derived CDR1 and CDR2 are DFQATT and SNEGSKA (reference sequence). CDR3 DNA, as far as it was read: TGCAGTGCTCTCGGACAGGGGGCGACCTTCGGTGAAAAG. Its translation is CSALGQGATFGEK. In full, the CDR3 is CSALGQGATFGEKLFF.

This clone has only a few counts. The junction shows a germline mismatch at one end, possibly a read error. Sequencing ends 3 residues short of the CDR3 end; the germline J gene provides the rest. This chain connects TRBV5-1 to TRBJ2-7, with D perhaps TRBD2 (7 bases). The CDR3 loop spans 14 amino acids. From germline, CDR1 is SGHRS and CDR2 YFSETQ. CDR3: CANSFGEGVAEQYF. The CDR3 bases that were read are TGCGCCAACAGCTTTGGGGAGGGGGTCGCCGAG.

This clone was detected ten times or more. The read is 3 residues too short to cover the CDR3 end, so that end is filled in from the germline J gene. The chain carries TRBV7-3 and TRBJ2-7; TRBD2 aligns across 8 bases. V shed 5 bases and J 6 bases; nucleotides not matched to a gene: 12. Germline CDR1 SGHTA, CDR2 FQGTGA. The CDR3 length is 15 residues. The part of the CDR3 DNA that was read is TGTGCCAGCAGCCCCCGGGGTACGAGCGGGAGCGAG. Amino acid sequence: CASSPRGTSGSE. The whole CDR3 protein reads CASSPRGTSGSEQYF.

This clone was counted at least ten times. The read gets to within 3 residues of the CDR3 end, and the germline J gene fills in the rest. The rearrangement links TRBV2 to TRBJ1-4; no clear D. V lost 4 bases to trimming and J lost 7 bases, with 13 bases between them. This CDR3 comprises 14 residues. Germline lookup yields CDR1 SNHLY and CDR2 FYNNEI. Incomplete CDR3 DNA: TGTGCCAGCAGTGTCGGTAGGGCTGCTGAAAAA. It translates to CASSVGRAAEK. In full, the CDR3 is CASSVGRAAEKLFF.

Many counts were recorded for this clone. The CDR3 end lies 3 residues beyond the end of the read and is filled in from the germline J gene. The V gene is TRBV19, the J gene TRBJ1-5; TRBD1 matches 8 bases. Germline V lookup: CDR1 LNHDA, CDR2 SQIVND (reference sequence). V was pared by 7 bases and J by 6 bases, with 8 bases of the junction left unmatched. There are 14 residues in the CDR3. The CDR3 bases that were read are TGTGCCAGTACCCGGACAGGGATCGGTCAGCCC. Translation gives CASTRTGIGQP. The whole CDR3 reads CASTRTGIGQPQHF.

In this sample, this clone turned up many times. The read falls 3 residues short of the CDR3 end, and the missing part is taken from the germline J gene. The J gene is TRBJ2-2, the V gene TRBV6-1, with D perhaps TRBD1 (7 bases). There are 17 residues in the CDR3. Germline V gives CDR1 MNHNS, CDR2 SASEGT. Partial CDR3 DNA: TGTGCCAGCAGTGAACCGGGACAGCGGGCAACTAATGAAAAG. Amino acid sequence: CASSEPGQRATNEK. In full, the CDR3 reads CASSEPGQRATNEKLFF.

This clone was seen repeatedly, ten times or more. The CDR3 is cut off 3 residues early in the read; its end comes from the germline J gene. The V call is TRBV10-1, the J call TRBJ2-7; 10 bases agree with TRBD2. The CDR3 sequence is 12 residues long. J lost 6 bases, V lost 4 bases, and 0 bases had no gene match. Germline loops: CDR1 WNHNN, CDR2 SYGVQD (reference sequence). The CDR3 DNA, read in part, is TGCGCCAGCAGTGGGACTAGCGGCGAG. Translating gives CASSGTSGE. In full, the CDR3 reads CASSGTSGEQYF.

Details on this clone: The sequenced fragment ends 3 residues before the CDR3 boundary, so the rest is inferred from the germline J gene. The rearrangement joins TRBV18 to TRBJ2-5; 11 positions agree with TRBD2. V shed 2 bases, J shed 0 bases, and the junction held 8 bases outside the gene matches. This CDR3 is built from 18 residues. Germline V lookup: CDR1 KGHSH, CDR2 LQKENI. CDR3 DNA, as far as it was read: TGTGCCAGCTCACCAGGGCTAGCGGGAGGACAGTACCAAGAGACC. Protein product: CASSPGLAGGQYQET. The entire CDR3 is CASSPGLAGGQYQETQYF.

This clone was detected ten times or more. The CDR3 end falls 3 residues outside the read, so it is completed with the germline J gene. The chain links TRBV2 to TRBJ2-2, with 10 bases matching TRBD2. The CDR3 is made up of 17 amino acids. Germline V gene data show CDR1 as SNHLY and CDR2 as FYNNEI. Germline trimming cut 5 bases from V and 9 bases from J; bases unmatched to any gene: 15. The part of the CDR3 DNA that was read is TGTGCCAGCAGTTTTCAGGGACTAGCGTCCTCTGCGAGGGAG. Residues: CASSFQGLASSARE. The entire CDR3 sequence reads CASSFQGLASSARELFF.

On this clone: The read gets to within 3 residues of the CDR3 end, and the germline J gene fills in the rest. The V gene is TRBV2, the J gene TRBJ1-3, with D possibly matching TRBD1 (6 bases). The germline V gene encodes CDR1 SNHLY and CDR2 FYNNEI. V shed 6 bases and J shed 0 bases, with 21 bases lying between them. The CDR3 loop spans 18 amino acids. CDR3 bases read: TGTGCCAGCAGAGTTACCGAACAGGGCCTGAGCTCTGGAAACACC. Its translation: CASRVTEQGLSSGNT. The CDR3 as a whole reads CASRVTEQGLSSGNTIYF.

At least ten counts were recorded for this clone. The read ends 3 residues early relative to the CDR3; the germline J gene fills the gap. J is TRBJ1-6 and V is TRBV5-1, with a weak D call TRBD1 (5 bases). The CDR3 extends over 15 amino acids. The germline V gene encodes CDR1 SGHRS and CDR2 YFSETQ. CDR3 DNA (partial): TGCGCCAGCAGCTTGGCCGTCGGGGATGGGGGGACC. This sequence encodes CASSLAVGDGGT. The whole CDR3 is CASSLAVGDGGTLHF.

About this clone: The read comes to an end 3 residues before the CDR3 does, leaving the germline J gene to fill in the end. This rearrangement joins TRBV7-9 to TRBJ2-5; possibly TRBD2 for D (5 bases). This CDR3 has 14 residues. V was trimmed by 2 bases and J by 3 bases, leaving 10 bases between them. Germline values: CDR1 SEHNR, CDR2 FQNEAQ (reference sequence). CDR3 DNA (partial): TGTGCCAGCAGCTTACTCACCGGGGAAGAGACC. Encoded protein: CASSLLTGEET. The entire CDR3 is CASSLLTGEETQYF.

The sample holds a few counts of this clone. From the germline J gene comes the end of the CDR3, since the read stops 3 residues before it. This chain links TRBV18 with TRBJ1-2, with 8 bases matching TRBD1. This CDR3 has 16 residues. The ends lost 4 bases at V and 4 bases at J; junction bases unmatched: 11. Germline V CDR1 and CDR2: KGHSH, LQKENI. This CDR3 is CASSLGADREGYGYTF. Incomplete CDR3 DNA: TGTGCCAGCTCACTGGGCGCGGACAGGGAGGGCTATGGC.

This clone was detected ten times or more. CDR3 protein: CASSLNPSELFF. Partial CDR3 DNA: TGCGCCAGCAGCTTGAATCCCTCGGAA. The chain joins TRBV5-1 to TRBJ1-4, with D unresolved. Read sequence stops 3 residues before the CDR3 end, and the germline J gene provides the missing end. Per the germline V gene, CDR1 is SGHRS and CDR2 is YFSETQ. The CDR3 has 12 amino acids.

This clone was found a few times. The CDR3 goes on 3 residues after the read ends, and that part is filled in from the germline J gene. The V gene is TRBV11-3, the J gene TRBJ2-1; a weak D match, TRBD1 (5 bases). The ends were cut back, 5 bases at V and 3 bases at J, with 11 bases in the middle. Germline V gives CDR1 SGHNT, CDR2 YENEEA. The CDR3 consists of 14 residues. The CDR3 bases that were read are TGTGCCAGCAGCCCACGCACAGGCTACAATGAG. Translating it yields CASSPRTGYNE. The complete CDR3 protein is CASSPRTGYNEQFF. Looking up the rest from reference TRBV11-3 and TRBJ2-1 gives the full variable domain: EAGVVQSPRYKIIEKKQPVAFWCNPISGHNTLYWYLQNLGQGPELLIRYENEEAVDDSQLPKDRFSAERLKGVDSTLKIQPAELGDSAVYLCASSPRTGYNEQFFGPGTRLTVL.

This clone appeared many times. Coverage ceases 3 residues before the CDR3 finishes, and the germline J gene fills in the end. The chain recombines TRBV2 with TRBJ2-3, with D possibly matching TRBD2 (6 bases). Per the germline V gene, CDR1 is SNHLY and CDR2 is FYNNEI. Trimming removed 6 bases at V and 4 bases at J, with 17 bases between. CDR3 size: 15 residues. CDR3 DNA (partial): TGTGCCAGCAGCCCCCGGGACTCTCGGTCAGATACG. It specifies CASSPRDSRSDT. The whole CDR3 region reads CASSPRDSRSDTQYF.

This clone was seen a handful of times. The read ends 3 residues before the CDR3 terminus; that terminus is restored from the germline J gene. The J gene is TRBJ1-1, the V gene TRBV11-3, with no clear D. The CDR3 extends over 14 amino acids. The germline V gene encodes CDR1 SGHNT and CDR2 YENEEA. V dropped 2 bases and J dropped 0 bases, with 7 bases sitting between them. Partial CDR3 DNA: TGTGCCAGCAGCTTAAGACTCATGAACACTGAA. It specifies CASSLRLMNTE. The whole CDR3 protein reads CASSLRLMNTEAFF.

Ten or more counts support this clone. Read sequence stops 3 residues before the CDR3 end, and the germline J gene provides the missing end. The J gene is TRBJ2-7, the V gene TRBV5-4, with a possible D match to TRBD1 (6 bases). This CDR3 spans 14 amino acids. Germline V gene sequence: CDR1 SGHNT, CDR2 YYREEE (reference sequence). V was clipped by 2 bases and J by 0 bases, with 9 bases between them. CDR3: CASSFQGSSYEQYF. The sequenced CDR3 bases are TGTGCCAGCAGCTTCCAGGGGAGCTCCTACGAG.

This clone was seen ten or more times. Read data end 3 residues before the CDR3 end; the end is taken from the germline J gene. J is TRBJ2-1 and V is TRBV5-6; no reliable D call. V lost 6 bases and J lost 9, with 16 bases in between. The CDR3 runs to 13 residues. From germline, CDR1 is SGHDT and CDR2 YYEEEE. CDR3 DNA (partial): TGTGCCAGCATAACTGGAACGGGTGGTGAG. Translation gives CASITGTGGE. The CDR3 as a whole reads CASITGTGGEQFF.

Details on this clone: At one boundary the junction diverges from the germline segment, which might be a read error. The read terminates 3 residues ahead of where the CDR3 ends, so the germline J gene completes it. Other nucleotide sequences in the sample specify the same CDR3. V gene TRBV19 combines with J gene TRBJ1-3; no clear D gene. Germline V CDR1 and CDR2: LNHDA, SQIVND (reference sequence). The length of the CDR3 is 14 residues. The CDR3 here is CASSMTSSGNTIYF. CDR3 DNA (partial): TGTGCCAGTAGTATGACTAGCTCTGGAAACACA.

This clone was recorded many times. The missing CDR3 end, 3 residues past where the read stops, is filled in from the germline J gene. This rearrangement joins TRBV11-3 to TRBJ2-7, with 9 bases lining up with TRBD1. Germline V gives CDR1 SGHNT, CDR2 YENEEA. V shed 4 bases, J shed 5 bases, and the junction held 6 bases outside the gene matches. The length of the CDR3 is 14 residues. The CDR3 spells CASSYGTGWNEQYF. CDR3 bases read: TGTGCCAGCAGCTACGGGACAGGGTGGAACGAG.

The table lists this clone with many counts. The observed sequence ends 3 residues before the CDR3 terminus, with the missing tail filled in from the germline J gene. The V gene is TRBV7-8, the J gene TRBJ2-7, with TRBD2 identical over 12 bases. This CDR3 contains 14 residues. The germline V gene has CDR1 SGHVS and CDR2 FQNEAQ. V trimming: 5 bases; J trimming: 5 bases; junction bases outside the gene matches: 4. The CDR3 sequence: CASSPLAGGNEQYF. The part of the CDR3 DNA that was read is TGTGCCAGCAGCCCTCTAGCGGGAGGGAACGAG.

This clone was found many times. This CDR3 is CASSTLGLAGDSEQFF. Partial CDR3 DNA: TGCGCCAGCAGCACCCTAGGACTAGCGGGAGACAGTGAG. J is TRBJ2-1 and V is TRBV5-1, with 13 bases matching TRBD2. The read gets to within 3 residues of the CDR3 end, and the germline J gene fills in the rest. Germline V gene sequence: CDR1 SGHRS, CDR2 YFSETQ. The V segment lost 4 bases and the J segment 9 bases; nucleotides outside the gene matches: 10. The CDR3 spans 16 residues.

The sample holds many counts of this clone. The read comes to an end 3 residues before the CDR3 does, leaving the germline J gene to fill in the end. The chain carries TRBV19 and TRBJ2-3, with D possibly TRBD1 on 5 matching bases. This CDR3 spans 14 amino acids. V dropped 2 bases and J dropped 1 base, with 7 bases sitting between them. CDR1 LNHDA and CDR2 SQIVND come from the germline V gene (reference sequence). CDR3 region: CASSIQGGTDTQYF. Incomplete CDR3 DNA: TGTGCCAGTAGTATACAGGGTGGCACAGATACG.